Below, one TCR beta chain is given with its context. This entry belongs to a study of blood T cell repertoires in COVID-19. Turning to the study itself: Whether acute or convalescent, the COVID-19 samples came from the United States, Italy and Spain.

Germline values: CDR1 MGHRA, CDR2 YSYEKL. V lost 1 base, J lost 7 bases, and 11 bases lay in between. The CDR3 is made up of 15 amino acids. In the original workflow: How many nucleated cells were present was estimated from reference gene primer amplification. Sequencing used immunoSEQ multiplex PCR; TCRdb keeps in-frame clones, though not all of them. V and J calls and clone size are those listed in that table; D and trimming were worked out from the DNA. The table lists more than 95,000 clones, roughly four fifths of them singletons. The source material was peripheral blood. The rearrangement links TRBV4-1 to TRBJ1-6; D is unresolved. The receptor was isolated from a woman of 80 years or more with active or convalescent COVID-19. The CDR3 protein is CASSQGRAVNSPLHF. Here the CDR3 DNA reads TGCGCCAGCAGCCAAGGACGTGCGGTGAATTCACCCCTCCACTTT.